This T cell receptor beta chain was captured in a study of radiotherapy plus CTLA-4 blockade in lung cancer (dated by TCRdb to the late 2010s). A note on the overall study: Objective responses were observed in 18% of enrolled patients, and disease control was achieved in roughly 29%. What the work shows at the level of the full study, not this receptor alone: Early dynamic changes in blood T cell clones, together with increased serum interferon-beta after radiation, were reported as the strongest predictors of response. After treatment with radiotherapy and ipilimumab, TCR clones that originated in tumors expanded in peripheral blood.

The study evaluated CTLA-4 blockade (ipilimumab) given together with focal radiation therapy in patients who had chemo-refractory metastatic non-small-cell lung cancer. Libraries were prepared through the immunoSEQ multiplex PCR assay. What TCRdb holds here is the immuneACCESS table cut down to in-frame rearrangements. Part of the clones is not present; checked against another copy, under half of the missing clones reflect an unresolved V gene, and the others are unexplained. For this sample there are 60,000 to 75,000 clones; more than 70% appear just once. The ten most abundant clones make up around a sixth of the sample. Remarks on this clone: Its target antigen remains unknown. Per-base qualities were not stored, and no clone one base away is much larger.

The CDR3 starts with the cysteine, ends with the phenylalanine, and has 14 residues. This entry keeps only the CDR3 DNA: 42 bases, framed from base 1. Trimmed from V: 8 bases; trimmed from J: 3 bases; junction bases lacking a gene match: 8. CDR1 is given as LNHNV and CDR2 as YYDKDF, both from the germline V gene (reference sequence). Recombination joined TRBV15 with TRBJ2-3; TRBD2 fits 7 bases in the junction. The sample here was peripheral blood, taken from a patient treated with radiotherapy plus ipilimumab. This TCR was sampled from a human donor with non-small cell lung cancer whose response to radiotherapy plus ipilimumab could not be evaluated. Some clones in this sample may be carry-over from other donors' samples. The nucleotides read TGTGCCACCTCCACGGGGGAGGGAACAGATACGCAGTATTTT. It codes for CATSTGEGTDTQYF. Supplemented by the reference TRBV15 and TRBJ2-3 proteins around the CDR3, the complete variable domain is DAMVIQNPRYQVTQFGKPVTLSCSQTLNHNVMYWYQQKSSQAPKLLFHYYDKDFNNEADTPDNFQSRRPNTSFCFLDIRSPGLGDTAMYLCATSTGEGTDTQYFGPGTRLTVL.